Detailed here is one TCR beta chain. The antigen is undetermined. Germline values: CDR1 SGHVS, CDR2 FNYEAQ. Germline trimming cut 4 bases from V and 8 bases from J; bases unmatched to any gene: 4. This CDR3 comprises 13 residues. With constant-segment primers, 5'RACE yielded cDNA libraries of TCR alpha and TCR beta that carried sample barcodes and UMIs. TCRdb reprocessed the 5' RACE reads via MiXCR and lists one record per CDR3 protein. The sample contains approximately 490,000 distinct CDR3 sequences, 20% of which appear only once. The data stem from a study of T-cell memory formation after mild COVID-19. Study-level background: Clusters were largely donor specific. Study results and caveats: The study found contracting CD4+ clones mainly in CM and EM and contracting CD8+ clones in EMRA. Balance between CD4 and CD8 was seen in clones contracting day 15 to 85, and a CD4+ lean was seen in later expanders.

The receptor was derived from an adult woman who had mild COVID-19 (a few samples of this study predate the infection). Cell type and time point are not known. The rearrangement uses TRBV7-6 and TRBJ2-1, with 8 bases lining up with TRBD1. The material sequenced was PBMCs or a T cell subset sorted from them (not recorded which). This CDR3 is CASSWTGKDEQFF. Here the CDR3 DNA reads TGTGCCAGCAGCTGGACAGGGAAGGATGAGCAGTTCTTC. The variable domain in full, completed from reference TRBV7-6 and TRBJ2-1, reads GAGVSQSPRYKVTKRGQDVALRCDPISGHVSLYWYRQALGQGPEFLTYFNYEAQQDKSGLPNDRFSAERPEGSISTLTIQRTEQRDSAMYRCASSWTGKDEQFFGPGTRLTVL.